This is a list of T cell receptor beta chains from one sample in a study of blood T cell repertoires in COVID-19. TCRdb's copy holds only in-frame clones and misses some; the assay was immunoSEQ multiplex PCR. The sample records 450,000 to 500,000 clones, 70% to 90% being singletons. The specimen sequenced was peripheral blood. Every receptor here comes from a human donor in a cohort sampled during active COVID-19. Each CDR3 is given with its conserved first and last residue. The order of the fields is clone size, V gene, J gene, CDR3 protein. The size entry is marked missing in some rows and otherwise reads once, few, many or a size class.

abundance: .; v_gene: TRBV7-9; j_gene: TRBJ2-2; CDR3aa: CASSAGQGARLDTGELFF
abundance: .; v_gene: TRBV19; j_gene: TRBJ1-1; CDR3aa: CASSPRAAGTVNTEAFF
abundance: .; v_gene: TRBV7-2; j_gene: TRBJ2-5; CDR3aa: CASSLGQREGRQETQYF
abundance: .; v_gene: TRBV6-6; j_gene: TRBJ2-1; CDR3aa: CAGTTSGDYNEQFF
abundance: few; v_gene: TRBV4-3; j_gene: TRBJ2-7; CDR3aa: CASSPDSGSEQYF
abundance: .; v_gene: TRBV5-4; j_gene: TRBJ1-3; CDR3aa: CASSPGTGPLSGNTIYF
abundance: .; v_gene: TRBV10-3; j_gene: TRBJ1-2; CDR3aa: CASSGTGYGGYTF
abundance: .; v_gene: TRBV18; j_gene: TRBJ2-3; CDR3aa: CASSFRLAGVADTQYF
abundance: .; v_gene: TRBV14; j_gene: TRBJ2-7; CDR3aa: CASSHDLEPYEQYF
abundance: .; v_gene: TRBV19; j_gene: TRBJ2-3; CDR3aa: CASSPGGDTQYF
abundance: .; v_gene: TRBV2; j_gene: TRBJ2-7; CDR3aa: CASCAGQAPYEQYF
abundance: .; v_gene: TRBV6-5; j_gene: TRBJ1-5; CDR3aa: CASRAGTGNQPQHF
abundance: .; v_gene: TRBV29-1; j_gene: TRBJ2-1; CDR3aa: CSVVEGGSYNEQFF
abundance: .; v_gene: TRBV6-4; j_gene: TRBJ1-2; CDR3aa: CASREVGEPNYGYTF
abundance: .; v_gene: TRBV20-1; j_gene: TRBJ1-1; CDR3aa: CSATRNTEAFF
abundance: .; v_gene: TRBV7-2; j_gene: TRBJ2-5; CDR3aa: CASSLTSGNQETQYF
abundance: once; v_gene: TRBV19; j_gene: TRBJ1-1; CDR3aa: CASSVEGVNTEAFF
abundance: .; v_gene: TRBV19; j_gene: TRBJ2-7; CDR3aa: CASRAQGTYEQYF
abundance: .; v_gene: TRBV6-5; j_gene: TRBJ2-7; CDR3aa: CASTLAGVGYEQYF
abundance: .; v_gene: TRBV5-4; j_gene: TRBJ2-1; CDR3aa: CASSSGTSGAMRNEQFF
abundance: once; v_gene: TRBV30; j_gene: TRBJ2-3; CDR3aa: CACPPLSGSTDTQYF
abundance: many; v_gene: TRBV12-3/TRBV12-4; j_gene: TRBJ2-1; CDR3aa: CASSLTDEQFF
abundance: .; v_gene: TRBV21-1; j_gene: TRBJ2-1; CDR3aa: CASSPRTSGRPRSYNEQFF
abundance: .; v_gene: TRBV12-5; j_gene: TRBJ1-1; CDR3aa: CASGRGQDPGEAFF
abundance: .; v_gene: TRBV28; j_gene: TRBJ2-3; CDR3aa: CASSLGGSPADTQYF
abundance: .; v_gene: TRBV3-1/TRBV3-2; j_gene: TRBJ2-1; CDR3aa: CASSQAGSYLYNEQFF
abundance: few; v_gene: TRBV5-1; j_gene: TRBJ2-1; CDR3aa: CASSSYPSGNEQFF
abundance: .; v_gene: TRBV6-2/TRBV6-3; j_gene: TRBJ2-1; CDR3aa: CASSYLSSGNRDEQFF
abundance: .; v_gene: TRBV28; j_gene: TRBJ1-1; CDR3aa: CASSLGGQSTEAFF
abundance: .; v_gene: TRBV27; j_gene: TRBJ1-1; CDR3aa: CASSVQENTEAFF
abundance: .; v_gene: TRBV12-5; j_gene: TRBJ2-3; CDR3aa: CASGRESGDTQYF
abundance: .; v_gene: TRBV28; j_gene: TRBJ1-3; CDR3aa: CASSDSSGNTIYF
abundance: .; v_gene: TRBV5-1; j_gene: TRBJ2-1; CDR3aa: CASMGSGEQFF
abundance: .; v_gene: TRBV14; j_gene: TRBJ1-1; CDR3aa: CASSQVRPTGLNTEAFF
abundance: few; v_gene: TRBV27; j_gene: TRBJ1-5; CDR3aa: CASSWRQFNQPQHF
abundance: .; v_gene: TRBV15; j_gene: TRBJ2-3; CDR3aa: CATSRDWGELAGATQYF
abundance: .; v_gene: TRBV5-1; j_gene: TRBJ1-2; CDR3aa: CASSSRASGYGYTF
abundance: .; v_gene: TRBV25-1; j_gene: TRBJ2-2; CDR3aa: CASSRTGGITGELFF
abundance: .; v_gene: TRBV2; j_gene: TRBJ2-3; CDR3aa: CASSDSGRVADTQYF
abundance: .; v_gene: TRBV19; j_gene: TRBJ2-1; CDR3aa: CASSILAGIYNEQFF
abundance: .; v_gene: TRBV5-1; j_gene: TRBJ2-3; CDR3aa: CASSLGRDPLILDTQYF
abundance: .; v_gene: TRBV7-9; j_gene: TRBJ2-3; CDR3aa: CASSLGTSGYTDTQYF
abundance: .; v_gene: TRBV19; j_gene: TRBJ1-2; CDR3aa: CASSIAAAQGYGYTF
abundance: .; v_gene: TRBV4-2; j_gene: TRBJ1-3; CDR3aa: CASSQDRGTSGNTIYF
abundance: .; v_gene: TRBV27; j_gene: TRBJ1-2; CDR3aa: CASSRDSIYGYTF
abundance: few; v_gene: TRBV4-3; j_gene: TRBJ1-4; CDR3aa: CASSQDGRVANEKLFF
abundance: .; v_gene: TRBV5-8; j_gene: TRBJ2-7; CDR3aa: CASSSTFTSGYYEQYF
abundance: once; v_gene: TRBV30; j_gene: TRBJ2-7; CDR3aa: CAWSDGHNGPYEQYF
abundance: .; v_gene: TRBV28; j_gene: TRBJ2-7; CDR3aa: CASNGRAYEQYF
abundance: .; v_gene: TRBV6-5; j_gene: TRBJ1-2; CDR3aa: CASSQTGGGYGYTF